This TCR beta chain stems from a study of CD8 T cells in Susac syndrome. After extraction with the RNeasy kit, roughly 0.5 to 1 ug of the RNA was reverse transcribed using random hexamers. Using its own MiXCR run on the immunoSEQ multiplex PCR reads, TCRdb lists one record per CDR3 protein. The sample includes roughly 220,000 distinct CDR3 sequences, approximately 94% of them seen just once. The CDR3 totals 16 residues. Germline V CDR1 and CDR2: SGHRS, YFSETQ. V was pared by 0 bases and J by 0 bases, with 5 bases of the junction left unmatched. The chain combines TRBV5-1 with TRBJ1-1, with TRBD1 matching 7 bases. Specimen: CD4+ T cells from PBMCs. This TCR was recovered from a human donor with Susac syndrome. The CDR3 DNA follows: TGCGCCAGCAGCTTGGAACCGACAGGGATGAACACTGAAGCTTTCTTT. Amino acids: CASSLEPTGMNTEAFF.